This T cell receptor beta chain comes out of a study of HIV-infected children after antiretroviral therapy interruption. Treatment indicated: PENTA 11 planned treatment interruption arm or continuous ART arm. Unique molecular identifiers were included in an RNA-based 3' RACE TCR library. TCRdb passed the 3' RACE reads through MiXCR, listing each CDR3 protein once. Of roughly 46,000 distinct CDR3 sequences listed, roughly 4% were seen once; the top ten hold approximately 0.67%. This clonotype has at least ten counts. The sample was CD45RA+ CD4+ T cells from PBMCs, pooled from several time points, taken from a donor given antiretroviral therapy, either interrupted or continuous. Described subset: naive CD4+ CD45RA+ CD45RO- T cells. This TCR was recovered from a pool of human donors with HIV.

CDR3 loop: CSASMNTDTQYF. The CDR3 DNA follows: TGCAGTGCTAGCATGAACACAGATACGCAGTATTTT. This chain connects TRBV20-1 to TRBJ2-3; D is undetermined. The CDR3 has 12 amino acids. V lost 3 bases, J lost 2 bases, and 6 bases lay in between. Germline V gene lookup returns CDR1 DFQATT and CDR2 SNEGSKA (reference sequence).